A selection of T cell receptor beta chains follows, all from one sample in a study of OX40 agonist ivuxolimab in advanced cancers. Data came from immunoSEQ multiplex PCR; TCRdb stores just in-frame clones and leaves some out. The table includes 60,000 to 75,000 clones, about 90% detected once. The sample in question was CD4+ or CD8+ T cells sorted from blood, obtained in a trial of the OX40 agonist ivuxolimab. The receptors originated from an adult with an advanced solid tumor such as melanoma, head and neck, liver or kidney cancer. Both conserved end residues are part of each CDR3. D genes are given only for firm matches. Part of the rows lack a size; the others show once, few, many or a class for expanded clones.

CDR3 length: 15
clone size: .
D gene: .
J gene: TRBJ2-3
V gene: TRBV30
CDR3 DNA: TGTGCCTGGAGTGAAGGTGTCACCCACACAGATACGCAGTATTTT
CDR3 protein: CAWSEGVTHTDTQYF

CDR3 length: 14
clone size: once
D gene: .
J gene: TRBJ2-1
V gene: TRBV5-1
CDR3 DNA: TGCGCCAGCAGCTTAGGGGAGTCCTACAATGAGCAGTTCTTC
CDR3 protein: CASSLGESYNEQFF

CDR3 length: 19
clone size: .
D gene: TRBD2
J gene: TRBJ2-1
V gene: TRBV4-1
CDR3 DNA: TGCGCCAGCAGCCAAGTTCTCGGGGCTAGCGGGACGCGGTACAATGAGCAGTTCTTC
CDR3 protein: CASSQVLGASGTRYNEQFF

CDR3 length: 14
clone size: .
D gene: .
J gene: TRBJ2-3
V gene: TRBV5-1
CDR3 DNA: TGCGCCAGCAGCTTCGGGTCTAGCACAGATACGCAGTATTTT
CDR3 protein: CASSFGSSTDTQYF

CDR3 length: 13
clone size: .
D gene: .
J gene: TRBJ1-1
V gene: TRBV7-8
CDR3 DNA: TGTGCCAGCAGCTTAGGGGGTGGGACTGAAGCTTTCTTT
CDR3 protein: CASSLGGGTEAFF

CDR3 length: 15
clone size: .
D gene: .
J gene: TRBJ2-1
V gene: TRBV15
CDR3 DNA: TGTGCCACCAGCAGAGGTCTCAAGCTTCCCCATGAGCAGTTCTTC
CDR3 protein: CATSRGLKLPHEQFF

CDR3 length: 15
clone size: .
D gene: .
J gene: TRBJ1-4
V gene: TRBV9
CDR3 DNA: TGTGCCAGCAGCGTTATACGGCGCCCTAAGGAAAAACTGTTTTTT
CDR3 protein: CASSVIRRPKEKLFF

CDR3 length: 14
clone size: .
D gene: TRBD1
J gene: TRBJ2-7
V gene: TRBV7-6
CDR3 DNA: TGTGCCAGCAGCTTAGCGACAGGGCAGGGAGAGCAGTACTTC
CDR3 protein: CASSLATGQGEQYF

CDR3 length: 12
clone size: medium-sized
D gene: .
J gene: TRBJ1-5
V gene: TRBV7-9
CDR3 DNA: TGTGCCAGCAGGAAGGGGGGACAGCCCCAGCATTTT
CDR3 protein: CASRKGGQPQHF

CDR3 length: 15
clone size: .
D gene: .
J gene: TRBJ2-7
V gene: TRBV5-1
CDR3 DNA: TGCGCCAGCAGGTCCCCGGGACACCAACTTTACGAGCAGTACTTC
CDR3 protein: CASRSPGHQLYEQYF

CDR3 length: 11
clone size: .
D gene: .
J gene: TRBJ2-7
V gene: TRBV6-1
CDR3 DNA: TGTGCCAGCAGTGGGTACTACGAGCAGTACTTC
CDR3 protein: CASSGYYEQYF

CDR3 length: 14
clone size: once
D gene: TRBD1
J gene: TRBJ2-2
V gene: TRBV2
CDR3 DNA: TGTGCCTCCAGGGGGACAGGAGGGACCGGGGAGCTGTTTTTT
CDR3 protein: CASRGTGGTGELFF

CDR3 length: 13
clone size: once
D gene: .
J gene: TRBJ1-1
V gene: TRBV18
CDR3 DNA: TGTGCCAGCTCCACCGCCAGGAACACTGAAGCTTTCTTT
CDR3 protein: CASSTARNTEAFF

CDR3 length: 13
clone size: .
D gene: TRBD1
J gene: TRBJ2-5
V gene: TRBV4-1
CDR3 DNA: TGCGCCAGCAGCCCGGGGACAGAAGAGACCCAGTACTTC
CDR3 protein: CASSPGTEETQYF

CDR3 length: 12
clone size: .
D gene: .
J gene: TRBJ1-2
V gene: TRBV5-1
CDR3 DNA: TGCGCCAGCGGTCAAGCCCACTATGGCTACACCTTC
CDR3 protein: CASGQAHYGYTF

CDR3 length: 15
clone size: .
D gene: .
J gene: TRBJ1-5
V gene: TRBV5-5
CDR3 DNA: TGTGCCAGCAGCTTGGAAGGGTGGAGCAATCAGCCCCAGCATTTT
CDR3 protein: CASSLEGWSNQPQHF

CDR3 length: 13
clone size: once
D gene: .
J gene: TRBJ1-5
V gene: TRBV18
CDR3 DNA: TGTGCCAGCTCACCACGTCAGTTGCAGCCCCAGCATTTT
CDR3 protein: CASSPRQLQPQHF

CDR3 length: 12
clone size: .
D gene: .
J gene: TRBJ2-7
V gene: TRBV12-5
CDR3 DNA: TGTGCTAGTGGTTCCCCCCTTGGCGAGCAGTACTTC
CDR3 protein: CASGSPLGEQYF

CDR3 length: 15
clone size: .
D gene: TRBD1
J gene: TRBJ1-2
V gene: TRBV5-6
CDR3 DNA: TGTGCCAGCAGCTTGGCAGGGGGTGAGAACTATGGCTACACCTTC
CDR3 protein: CASSLAGGENYGYTF

CDR3 length: 12
clone size: .
D gene: .
J gene: TRBJ2-5
V gene: TRBV27
CDR3 DNA: TGTGCCAGCAGTTCCCTCCAAGAGACCCAGTACTTC
CDR3 protein: CASSSLQETQYF

CDR3 length: 15
clone size: .
D gene: .
J gene: TRBJ2-6
V gene: TRBV6-5
CDR3 DNA: TGTGCCAGCAGCCTCAAGTACTCTGGGGCCAACGTCCTGACTTTC
CDR3 protein: CASSLKYSGANVLTF

CDR3 length: 11
clone size: few
D gene: .
J gene: TRBJ2-3
V gene: TRBV6-6
CDR3 DNA: TGTGCCAGCAGCGCCACAGATACGCAGTATTTT
CDR3 protein: CASSATDTQYF

CDR3 length: 14
clone size: .
D gene: .
J gene: TRBJ2-7
V gene: TRBV14
CDR3 DNA: TGTGCCAGCAGCCAAAAGGAGACCTCCTACGAGCAGTACTTC
CDR3 protein: CASSQKETSYEQYF

CDR3 length: 14
clone size: .
D gene: TRBD1
J gene: TRBJ2-2
V gene: TRBV10-1
CDR3 DNA: TGCGCCAGCAGTGAGAGGACAGGGCCCGGGGAGCTGTTTTTT
CDR3 protein: CASSERTGPGELFF

CDR3 length: 17
clone size: .
D gene: TRBD2
J gene: TRBJ2-5
V gene: TRBV7-2
CDR3 DNA: TGTGCCAGCAGCTTAGCGGTTAGCGGGAGGTACCAAGAGACCCAGTACTTC
CDR3 protein: CASSLAVSGRYQETQYF

CDR3 length: 13
clone size: .
D gene: TRBD1
J gene: TRBJ1-1
V gene: TRBV7-2
CDR3 DNA: TGTGCCAGCAGCCAGGACAGGGGTACTGAAGCTTTCTTT
CDR3 protein: CASSQDRGTEAFF

CDR3 length: 14
clone size: .
D gene: TRBD2
J gene: TRBJ2-4
V gene: TRBV19
CDR3 DNA: TGTGCCAGTAGTCAGGGCGGGAGTATCGACATTCAGTACTTC
CDR3 protein: CASSQGGSIDIQYF

CDR3 length: 11
clone size: .
D gene: .
J gene: TRBJ2-4
V gene: TRBV20-1
CDR3 DNA: TGCAGTGCTCGCCCCAAAAACATTCAGTACTTC
CDR3 protein: CSARPKNIQYF